Sequencing of this T cell receptor (beta chain) was carried out in a study of persistence of HIV-infected CD4 T cells. Study summary: CD4+ T cells responding to CMV or HIV-1 Gag were isolated.

With regard to this clone: Its specificity is not known.

The immunoSEQ assay was version 4, run in survey mode. Each sample used up to roughly 1 ug genomic DNA diluted to approximately 9 ng/uL. Sequencing was performed with immunoSEQ multiplex PCR; in TCRdb, only in-frame clones are kept and a portion is missing. The sample records 35,000 to 45,000 clones, about 85% being singletons. Study-wide results and limits: Antigen-responding cells were enriched for degenerate expanded CDR3beta sequences.

The CDR3 is 16 residues long. The germline V and J ends were trimmed by 2 bases and 5 bases, with 13 bases remaining between them. Germline V gives CDR1 MDHEN, CDR2 SYDVKM. The stimulus was an HIV-1 Gag 15-mer peptide pool, about 1 ug/peptide/mL. CD40L/CD69 double-negative CD45RO-high memory CD4+ T cells were collected. Adults with HIV-1 started suppressive ART while chronically infected. This sequence was found in an adult with HIV. The donor label of this sample is uncertain. The genes are TRBV28 and TRBJ1-6, with D perhaps matching TRBD1 (6 bases). The source was cultured CD4+ T cells from PBMCs, collected from a patient who received antiretroviral therapy. The CDR3: CASSLVGGGNNSPLHF. DNA of the CDR3: TGTGCCAGCAGTTTAGTTGGAGGGGGGAATAATTCACCCCTCCACTTT.